This T cell receptor beta chain originates from a study of molecular identifiers for immune sequencing clone quantification. Study outcomes and limitations: Sharing of a barcode by identical TCR molecules could cause highly expanded clone sizes to be underestimated. A single cell's spiked Jurkat TCR RNA was reportedly detectable among about a million naive cells.

The germline V gene encodes CDR1 PRHDT and CDR2 FYEKMQ (reference sequence). V shed 7 bases, J shed 7 bases, and the junction held 19 bases outside the gene matches. CDR3 length: 18 residues. On this clonotype: Its antigen is currently unknown. A much larger clone lies one base from this, so it may be a read error.

Libraries for naive CD8 T cells, which were made from about 19,000 to 1,100,000 sorted cells, drew on 10%, 30% or 50% of the RNA. Each CDR3 protein is one row after TCRdb ran MiXCR on the PCR reads. The table includes over 600,000 distinct CDR3 sequences, just under 20% detected once. The sequence came from a human donor in good health. Some libraries in this study had Jurkat cell RNA spiked in. Sequencing was performed on naive CD8+ T cells from blood, with Jurkat cell RNA spiked in. Subset: FACS-sorted CD8+CD4-CCR7+CD45RA+ naive T cells. The chain carries TRBV13 and TRBJ2-1, with TRBD2 identical over 10 bases. This chain's CDR3 is CASNSKQVEGLARNEQFF. As DNA, the CDR3 is TGTGCCAGCAATTCGAAACAAGTAGAGGGACTAGCGAGGAATGAGCAGTTCTTC.